A single sample is the source of the 13 T cell receptor beta chains below, sequenced in a study of Graves' ophthalmopathy and Graves' hyperthyroidism. From RNA, the CDR3 regions of TCR beta chains were amplified and sequenced. The first-round RT-PCR employed HTBI primers together with the Qiagen OneStep RT-PCR kit. A multiplex PCR was then performed as the second round. TCRdb reprocessed the multiplex PCR reads with MiXCR, giving one entry per CDR3 protein. The table records some 250,000 distinct CDR3 sequences, around 50% of them present only once. The sequencing input was peripheral blood. The source is an adult man with Graves' ophthalmopathy.

The table lists this clonotype with a few counts. CDR3 bases: TGTGCCAGCAGTTTAATGGAGGGAGGGGATGAAGCTTTCTTT. Protein product: CASSLMEGGDEAFF. V is TRBV12-3 or TRBV12-4 and J is TRBJ1-1, with D possibly matching TRBD1 (5 bases). The CDR3 is 14 amino acids. V was cut by 2 bases and J by 7 bases, with 14 bases left in between.

In this sample, this clonotype turned up a few times. The chain carries TRBV7-2 and TRBJ1-5; D ambiguous. Germline V lookup: CDR1 SGHTA, CDR2 FQGNSA. This CDR3 comprises 15 residues. Deletions cut 2 bases from V and 3 bases from J, with 11 bases between. As DNA, the CDR3 is TGTGCCAGCAGCTTACAAAACGGCCTCAATCAGCCCCAGCATTTT. Its protein product is CASSLQNGLNQPQHF. The entire variable domain, with the rest obtained from reference TRBV7-2 and TRBJ1-5, is as follows: GAGVSQSPSNKVTEKGKDVELRCDPISGHTALYWYRQSLGQGLEFLIYFQGNSAPDKSGLPSDRFSAERTGGSVSTLTIQRTQQEDSAVYLCASSLQNGLNQPQHFGDGTRLSIL.

V gene TRBV7-8 combines with J gene TRBJ1-4; 10 bases map to TRBD1. The CDR3 extends over 15 amino acids. Germline trimming cut 5 bases from V and 6 bases from J; bases unmatched to any gene: 6. Looked up from germline, CDR1 is SGHVS and CDR2 is FQNEAQ. CDR3: CASSHDRGRHEKLFF. CDR3 DNA sequence: TGTGCCAGCAGCCACGACAGGGGGCGGCATGAAAAACTGTTTTTT.

This chain links TRBV7-9 with TRBJ2-7; D unclear. The CDR3 contains 12 residues. Trimming pared 2 bases from V and 7 bases from J, leaving 9 bases between. Germline CDR1 reads SEHNR; CDR2 reads FQNEAQ (reference sequence). CDR3 in amino acids: CASSLSSREQYF. The CDR3 DNA follows: TGTGCCAGCAGCTTATCCAGTCGGGAGCAGTACTTC. Together with reference TRBV7-9 and TRBJ2-7, the CDR3 gives the full variable domain: DTGVSQNPRHKITKRGQNVTFRCDPISEHNRLYWYRQTLGQGPEFLTYFQNEAQLEKSRLLSDRFSAERPKGSFSTLEIQRTEQGDSAMYLCASSLSSREQYFGPGTRLTVT.

The rearrangement joins TRBV20-1 to TRBJ1-1; 7 nucleotides align to TRBD1. The CDR3 is made up of 14 amino acids. With 5 bases clipped from V and 3 bases from J, the junction kept 9 bases outside the gene matches. Germline V gene lookup returns CDR1 DFQATT and CDR2 SNEGSKA (reference sequence). This CDR3 reads CSAFQGQLDTEAFF. The CDR3 DNA is TGCAGTGCTTTTCAGGGACAGTTGGACACTGAAGCTTTCTTT.

The V and J genes are TRBV19 and TRBJ2-3; D gene uncertain. This CDR3 is 14 amino acids long. CDR1 is LNHDA and CDR2 is SQIVND in the germline V gene (reference sequence). V lost 3 bases, J lost 5 bases, and 12 bases lay in between. CDR3 sequence: CASSMFGVGDTQYF. For the CDR3, the DNA is TGTGCCAGTAGTATGTTTGGTGTAGGAGATACGCAGTATTTT.

This clonotype was seen more than once but under ten times. V is TRBV7-6 and J is TRBJ2-2, with 10 bases fitting TRBD1. V trimming: 5 bases; J trimming: 5 bases; junction bases outside the gene matches: 5. Germline lookup yields CDR1 SGHVS and CDR2 FNYEAQ. The CDR3 loop spans 15 amino acids. The CDR3 reads CASSPGQGVTGELFF. The CDR3 nucleotides read TGTGCCAGCAGCCCAGGACAGGGGGTAACCGGGGAGCTGTTTTTT.

The chain links TRBV28 to TRBJ2-2; D is uncertain. V was clipped by 6 bases and J by 3 bases, with 5 bases between them. The CDR3 is 12 amino acids. Germline CDR1 is MDHEN and CDR2 is SYDVKM. CDR3 sequence: CASRPDTGELFF. DNA for the CDR3: TGTGCCAGCAGGCCTGACACCGGGGAGCTGTTTTTT.

This clonotype turned up a few times. The V and J genes are TRBV7-2 and TRBJ1-2; 12 nucleotides agree with TRBD1. The CDR3 has 14 amino acids. V lost 5 bases and J lost 8; bases outside the gene matches: 6. Germline CDR1 and CDR2: SGHTA and FQGNSA. DNA of the CDR3: TGTGCCAGCAGCCAGGGACAGGGGGCAGCCGGCTACACCTTC. It codes for CASSQGQGAAGYTF.

At least ten counts were recorded for this clonotype. The chain combines TRBV5-1 with TRBJ2-7; 7 bases line up with TRBD1. The germline V gene encodes CDR1 SGHRS and CDR2 YFSETQ. The CDR3 spans 13 residues. V lost 4 bases and J lost 7; bases outside the gene matches: 8. CDR3 protein: CASSVTGIGEQYF. Here the CDR3 DNA reads TGCGCCAGCAGCGTGACAGGGATAGGTGAGCAGTACTTC.

This clonotype was seen repeatedly, ten times or more. The genes are TRBV7-2 and TRBJ1-2; possibly TRBD1 for D (5 bases). Germline V gene data show CDR1 as SGHTA and CDR2 as FQGNSA. CDR3 length: 14 residues. V was shortened by 1 base and J by 4 bases, with 10 bases between the two germline ends. In DNA, the CDR3 is TGTGCCAGCAGCTTAGGACGGGGGAGCTATGGCTACACCTTC. This translates into CASSLGRGSYGYTF.

The V gene is TRBV7-2, the J gene TRBJ2-7; no clear D gene. The V gene lost 6 bases and the J gene lost 4 bases, with 16 bases spanning the gap. The germline gives CDR1 SGHTA, CDR2 FQGNSA. CDR3 length: 14 residues. This CDR3 is CASRQRSGWYEQYF. CDR3 nucleotide sequence: TGTGCCAGCAGGCAACGGTCTGGGTGGTACGAGCAGTACTTC.

CDR3 DNA sequence: TGTGCCAGTAGTACCAGCAGCTACACCTTC. This translates into CASSTSSYTF. The chain has TRBV19 and TRBJ1-2; D is uncertain. V lost 4 bases, J lost 9 bases, and 6 bases lay in between. Germline values: CDR1 LNHDA, CDR2 SQIVND (reference sequence). This CDR3 is 10 amino acids long.